What follows are 26 T cell receptor beta chains derived from one specimen sequenced in a study of blood T cell repertoires in COVID-19. Libraries were prepared by immunoSEQ multiplex PCR; TCRdb keeps only in-frame clonotypes and omits some of them. Here the sample spans hundreds of thousands of clones, roughly 89% being singletons. Material for sequencing was PBMCs or T cells enriched from blood (not recorded which). These receptors came from a woman aged 45-65 years who had been exposed to COVID-19.

The V call is TRBV24-1, the J call TRBJ2-7; 9 positions agree with TRBD1. The CDR3 has 14 residues. Trimming removed 3 bases from V and 4 bases from J; junction bases left unmatched: 3. Germline V gene data show CDR1 as KGHDR and CDR2 as SFDVKD. CDR3 residues: CATSDRDREYEQYF. In DNA form, the CDR3 reads TGTGCCACCAGTGATAGGGACAGGGAGTACGAGCAGTACTTC.

This clone appeared a single time. V and J are TRBV3-1 (or the pseudogene TRBV3-2) and TRBJ2-7; 11 bases line up with TRBD2. V dropped 6 bases and J dropped 4; count of bases not matched to a gene: 8. The germline CDR1 and CDR2 sequences are LGHDT and YNNKEL (reference sequence). CDR3 size: 15 residues. The CDR3 here is CASSRLSGGEYEQYF. The CDR3 bases are TGTGCCAGCAGTCGACTTAGCGGGGGGGAATACGAGCAGTACTTC.

As for this clone: The identical CDR3 is also encoded by other nucleotide sequences in the sample. The V call is TRBV28, the J call TRBJ1-1; D gene ambiguous. Germline lookup yields CDR1 MDHEN and CDR2 SYDVKM. V was shortened by 4 bases and J by 4 bases, with 7 bases between the two germline ends. CDR3 size: 12 residues. The CDR3 spells CASSSPTTEAFF. CDR3 in DNA: TGTGCCAGCAGTTCCCCTACCACTGAAGCTTTCTTT.

The chain couples TRBV28 to TRBJ2-5; 9 bases fit TRBD2. Looked up from germline, CDR1 is MDHEN and CDR2 is SYDVKM. This CDR3 spans 18 amino acids. The V and J ends lost 6 bases and 5 bases, in that order; junction bases with no gene match: 19. The CDR3 is CASSPRKGSGGLGETQYF. CDR3 DNA sequence: TGTGCCAGCAGCCCCCGTAAGGGCAGCGGGGGGTTGGGTGAGACCCAGTACTTC.

J is TRBJ2-3 and V is TRBV5-1; 15 bases fit TRBD2. CDR1 and CDR2 (germline): SGHRS, YFSETQ. The trim removed 4 bases at V and 2 bases at J, leaving 5 bases unmatched. The CDR3 is made up of 17 amino acids. CDR3 coding DNA: TGCGCCAGCAGCAGGGGACTAGCGGGGGGACTCACAGATACGCAGTATTTT. Translation: CASSRGLAGGLTDTQYF.

The chain is built from TRBV28 and TRBJ2-1; weak D call: TRBD2 (5 bases). Trimming removed 6 bases at V and 2 bases at J, with 11 bases between. The length of the CDR3 is 14 residues. Germline loops: CDR1 MDHEN, CDR2 SYDVKM. CDR3 bases: TGTGCCAGCAGCGTTAGACTAACCTACAATGAGCAGTTCTTC. Its translation: CASSVRLTYNEQFF. The full variable domain, its missing parts supplied by reference TRBV28 and TRBJ2-1, is DVKVTQSSRYLVKRTGEKVFLECVQDMDHENMFWYRQDPGLGLRLIYFSYDVKMKEKGDIPEGYSVSREKKERFSLILESASTNQTSMYLCASSVRLTYNEQFFGPGTRLTVL.

The rearrangement joins TRBV30 to TRBJ2-2, with a possible D match to TRBD1 (5 bases). Germline lookup yields CDR1 GTSNPN and CDR2 SVGIG (reference sequence). The CDR3 runs 13 residues. V lost 7 bases and J 1 base, leaving 10 bases between the germline ends. The CDR3 sequence is CASKTENTGELFF. As DNA, the CDR3 is TGTGCCTCTAAGACAGAGAACACCGGGGAGCTGTTTTTT.

The chain is built from TRBV7-9 and TRBJ2-1; 10 bases match TRBD2. V lost 1 base to trimming and J lost 2 bases; unmatched junction nucleotides: 5. This CDR3 is built from 17 residues. Germline V gene data show CDR1 as SEHNR and CDR2 as FQNEAQ (reference sequence). CDR3 bases: TGTGCCAGCAGCTTAGAGGCTAGCGGGGGCCCCTACAATGAGCAGTTCTTC. Amino acid sequence: CASSLEASGGPYNEQFF.

The table lists this clone with a few counts. J is TRBJ2-5 and V is TRBV6-1; 11 bases map to TRBD2. The CDR3 is made up of 19 amino acids. Losses at the gene ends were 3 bases for V and 6 bases for J; bases not matched to a gene: 18. CDR1 and CDR2 from the germline V gene are MNHNS and SASEGT. The CDR3 bases are TGTGCCAGCAGTGATTTTGCTCCCGGGACTAGCGGAAGGGGAAAGACCCAGTACTTC. Protein: CASSDFAPGTSGRGKTQYF.

This sequence joins TRBV11-2 and TRBJ2-7; D is ambiguous. Germline values: CDR1 SGHAT, CDR2 FQNNGV. V was shortened by 1 base and J by 0 bases, with 4 bases between the two germline ends. This CDR3 spans 13 amino acids. The CDR3 coding sequence is TGTGCCAGCAGCTTAGGTAGCTCCTACGAGCAGTACTTC. Encoded protein: CASSLGSSYEQYF.

The sample holds a few counts of this clone. J is TRBJ1-3 and V is TRBV5-4, with D possibly being TRBD1 (6 bases). Germline CDR1 reads SGHNT; CDR2 reads YYREEE (reference sequence). The CDR3 loop spans 13 amino acids. The CDR3 DNA reads as TGTGCTCTAGGGGGTAAATCTGGAAACACCATATATTTT. It yields the protein CALGGKSGNTIYF.

V usage is TRBV9 and J usage is TRBJ1-2; TRBD1 matches 12 bases. The germline gives CDR1 SGDLS, CDR2 YYNGEE. The CDR3 sequence is 19 residues long. With V trimmed by 4 bases and J by 7 bases, 20 bases remained unmatched. The CDR3 loop is CASSPFELGQGAAGLGYTF. CDR3 coding DNA: TGTGCCAGCAGCCCATTCGAGCTGGGACAGGGGGCGGCTGGTCTTGGCTACACCTTC.

This clone was counted a single time. V gene TRBV5-6 combines with J gene TRBJ2-1; 7 nucleotides align to TRBD1. J gave up 7 bases and V 4 bases, and 17 bases lay outside the gene matches. Germline assignment: CDR1 SGHDT and CDR2 YYEEEE. The CDR3 consists of 17 residues. CDR3 amino acids: CASSPPPTGYYNNEQFF. CDR3 coding DNA: TGTGCCAGCAGCCCACCCCCGACAGGGTATTACAATAATGAGCAGTTCTTC.

This chain connects TRBV5-1 to TRBJ2-5; TRBD2 matches at 13 bases. Germline values: CDR1 SGHRS, CDR2 YFSETQ. J was trimmed by 2 bases and V by 7 bases; bases with no gene match: 5. The CDR3 is 15 residues long. The CDR3 reads CASGPGLAGQETQYF. The CDR3 DNA sequence: TGCGCCAGCGGACCGGGACTAGCGGGGCAAGAGACCCAGTACTTC.

This chain connects TRBV27 to TRBJ2-7; TRBD1 agrees at 9 bases. V was pared by 0 bases and J by 5 bases, with 8 bases of the junction left unmatched. This CDR3 is 16 amino acids long. CDR1 and CDR2 from the germline V gene are MNHEY and SMNVEV (reference sequence). The CDR3 region has the DNA TGTGCCAGCAGTTTATCGGGGGGGACAGGGTTCAACGAGCAGTACTTC. This sequence encodes CASSLSGGTGFNEQYF.

About this clone: This same CDR3 is encoded by further DNA sequences in the sample. The rearrangement joins TRBV2 to TRBJ2-3, with D perhaps TRBD1 (6 bases). The CDR3 loop spans 13 amino acids. V was trimmed by 8 bases and J by 6 bases, leaving 15 bases between them. The germline CDR1 and CDR2 sequences are SNHLY and FYNNEI. The CDR3, as DNA: TGTGCCAGCCAAGGGACATCCACGGATACGCAGTATTTT. This codes for CASQGTSTDTQYF.

The rearrangement joins TRBV7-9 to TRBJ1-6, with a possible D match to TRBD1 (6 bases). The CDR3 sequence is 17 residues long. V shed 8 bases and J shed 6 bases, with 23 bases lying between them. Germline CDR1 SEHNR, CDR2 FQNEAQ (reference sequence). CDR3 coding DNA: TGTGCCAGCTACAGGGATTGGGGTGGCAGTCGTAATTCACCCCTCCACTTT. Its translation: CASYRDWGGSRNSPLHF.

The chain links TRBV28 to TRBJ1-4; TRBD1 matches at 7 bases. There are 13 residues in the CDR3. The germline CDR1 and CDR2 sequences are MDHEN and SYDVKM. Trimming removed 11 bases from V and 8 bases from J; junction bases left unmatched: 11. DNA for the CDR3: TGTGCCGCCTACAGGGGCGGCGGCGAAAAACTGTTTTTT. Amino acid sequence: CAAYRGGGEKLFF.

The chain links TRBV3-1 (or the pseudogene TRBV3-2) to TRBJ1-6; perhaps TRBD1 as D (5 bases). This CDR3 has 15 amino acids. Deletions cut 4 bases from V and 5 bases from J, with 12 bases between. CDR1 and CDR2 from the germline V gene are LGHDT and YNNKEL (reference sequence). The CDR3 DNA reads TGTGCCAGCAGCCTCACGGGGGAGAATAATTCACCCCTCCACTTT. Protein sequence: CASSLTGENNSPLHF.

The CDR3 sequence is CASGDTGVSGGQEQYF. The DNA of the CDR3 is TGCGCCAGCGGAGATACGGGGGTTAGCGGGGGCCAGGAGCAGTACTTC. The V and J genes are TRBV5-1 and TRBJ2-7; TRBD2 matches at 9 bases. Germline values: CDR1 SGHRS, CDR2 YFSETQ. The CDR3 extends over 16 amino acids. Unmatched junction bases numbered 18, after V lost 7 bases and J lost 7 bases.

This rearrangement joins TRBV28 to TRBJ2-7, with 9 nucleotides matching TRBD2. CDR1 is MDHEN and CDR2 is SYDVKM in the germline V gene. The CDR3 spans 13 residues. V was clipped by 10 bases and J by 2 bases; unmatched bases: 6. The CDR3 protein is CATLLAGTYEQYF. For the CDR3, the DNA is TGTGCCACCCTGCTAGCGGGAACCTACGAGCAGTACTTC. Combining the CDR3 with reference TRBV28 and TRBJ2-7 gives the whole variable domain DVKVTQSSRYLVKRTGEKVFLECVQDMDHENMFWYRQDPGLGLRLIYFSYDVKMKEKGDIPEGYSVSREKKERFSLILESASTNQTSMYLCATLLAGTYEQYFGPGTRLTVT.

This CDR3 is CASSPKTGEYEQYF. In DNA form, the CDR3 reads TGTGCCAGCAGTCCGAAAACCGGGGAATACGAGCAGTACTTC. This chain joins TRBV28 and TRBJ2-7; TRBD2 might be the D (5 bases). CDR1 and CDR2 (germline): MDHEN, SYDVKM. The CDR3 runs to 14 residues. V lost 5 bases, J lost 4 bases, and 15 bases lay in between.

This chain uses TRBV5-4 with TRBJ1-2; a weak D match, TRBD1 (6 bases). The V gene's germline CDR1 is SGHNT and CDR2 YYREEE (reference sequence). CDR3 size: 16 residues. Trimming cost V 4 bases and J 0 bases, with 16 bases left between them. CDR3 protein: CASSHPTGATNYGYTF. In nucleotides, the CDR3 is TGTGCCAGCAGCCACCCGACAGGCGCAACTAACTATGGCTACACCTTC. The variable domain in full, completed from reference TRBV5-4 and TRBJ1-2, reads ETGVTQSPTHLIKTRGQQVTLRCSSQSGHNTVSWYQQALGQGPQFIFQYYREEENGRGNFPPRFSGLQFPNYSSELNVNALELDDSALYLCASSHPTGATNYGYTFGSGTRLTVV.

The V call is TRBV4-1, the J call TRBJ2-2; no reliable D call. The germline gives CDR1 MGHRA, CDR2 YSYEKL. Trimming left V 2 bases short and J 8 bases short, with 9 bases between. This CDR3 has 13 amino acids. CDR3 sequence (DNA): TGCGCCAGCAGCCAACCGAGAGCGGGGGAGCTGTTTTTT. Residues: CASSQPRAGELFF.

The chain uses TRBV12-3 or TRBV12-4 and TRBJ1-2; no clear D. CDR3 length: 10 amino acids. V was cut by 3 bases and J by 7 bases, with 3 bases left in between. The CDR3 here is CASSFFGYTF. CDR3 nucleotides: TGTGCCAGCAGTTTCTTTGGCTACACCTTC.

This clone came up a few times. The chain employs TRBV18 and TRBJ1-1; D perhaps matches TRBD1 (5 bases). The CDR3 sequence is 13 residues long. Trimming took off 6 bases at V and 4 bases at J, with 12 bases between the two ends. Germline lookup yields CDR1 KGHSH and CDR2 LQKENI. Here the CDR3 reads CASSGWGGTEAFF. CDR3 bases: TGTGCCAGCTCGGGTTGGGGCGGCACTGAAGCTTTCTTT.